This paragraph reports one T cell receptor beta chain. This sample is part of a study of T-cell reconstitution after alpha-beta-depleted transplantation in children. Germline CDR1 SGHAT, CDR2 FQNNGV. The CDR3 loop spans 16 amino acids. J gave up 1 base and V 6 bases, and 7 bases lay outside the gene matches. TCRbeta library construction was performed incorporating unique molecular identifiers. TCRdb re-analysed the PCR reads in MiXCR, keeping a single row per CDR3 protein. This sample yields about 460,000 distinct CDR3 sequences, of which roughly an eighth are seen a single time; about 5% belongs to the top ten.

This receptor was taken from a human donor who donated a stem cell graft to a child with combined immunodeficiency. The chain couples TRBV11-2 to TRBJ2-1; 9 bases line up with TRBD2. The sequenced sample was PBMCs from the stem cell graft donor, obtained from the stem cell graft. The CDR3 nucleotides are TGTGCCAGCAGGGGACTAGCCGGAGGGTCCTACAATGAGCAGTTCTTC. Translated: CASRGLAGGSYNEQFF.